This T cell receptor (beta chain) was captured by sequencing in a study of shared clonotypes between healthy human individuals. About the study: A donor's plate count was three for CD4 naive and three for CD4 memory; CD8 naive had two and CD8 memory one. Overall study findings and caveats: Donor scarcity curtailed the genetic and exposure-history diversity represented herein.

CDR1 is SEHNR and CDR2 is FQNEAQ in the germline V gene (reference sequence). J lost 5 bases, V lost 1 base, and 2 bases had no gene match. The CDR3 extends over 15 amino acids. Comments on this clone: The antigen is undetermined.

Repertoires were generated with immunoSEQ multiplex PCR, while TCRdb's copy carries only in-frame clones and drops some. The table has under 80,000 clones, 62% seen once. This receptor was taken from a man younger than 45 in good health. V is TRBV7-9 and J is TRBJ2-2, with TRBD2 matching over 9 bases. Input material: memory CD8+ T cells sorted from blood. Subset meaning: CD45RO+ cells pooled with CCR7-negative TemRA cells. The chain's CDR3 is CASSLGLAGTGELFF. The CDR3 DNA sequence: TGTGCCAGCAGCTTAGGGCTAGCGGGGACCGGGGAGCTGTTTTTT.